This T cell receptor beta chain was recorded in a study of neurological immune-mediated disorders. One entry per CDR3 protein results from TCRdb running MiXCR on the 5' RACE reads. This table has about 30,000 distinct CDR3 sequences, less than 6% appearing once. The germline CDR1 and CDR2 sequences are MDHEN and SYDVKM. Losses at the gene ends were 3 bases for V and 3 bases for J; bases not matched to a gene: 11. There are 17 residues in the CDR3. This clonotype was detected many times. Sequencing was carried out using CD4+ T cells from blood. The source of this sequence is a woman aged 45-65 years in good health. The chain combines TRBV28 with TRBJ1-3; 7 bases line up with TRBD1. CDR3 nucleotide sequence: TGTGCCAGCAGTTTGAGAAGGACAGGCTTCTTTGGAAACACCATATATTTT. Translation: CASSLRRTGFFGNTIYF.